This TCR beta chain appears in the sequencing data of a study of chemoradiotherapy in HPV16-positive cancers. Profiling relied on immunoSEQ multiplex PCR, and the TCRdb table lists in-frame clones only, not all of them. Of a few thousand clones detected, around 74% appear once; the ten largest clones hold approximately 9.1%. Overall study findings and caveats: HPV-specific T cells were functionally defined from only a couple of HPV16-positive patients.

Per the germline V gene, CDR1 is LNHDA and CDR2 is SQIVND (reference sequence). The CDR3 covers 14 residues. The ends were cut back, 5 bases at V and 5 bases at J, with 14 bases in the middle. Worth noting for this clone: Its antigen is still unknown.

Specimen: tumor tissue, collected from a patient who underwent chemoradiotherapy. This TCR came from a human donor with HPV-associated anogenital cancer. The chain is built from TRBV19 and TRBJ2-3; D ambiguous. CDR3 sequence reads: CASSSMRRRDTQYF. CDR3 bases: TGTGCCAGTAGTTCCATGCGCCGGCGAGATACGCAGTATTTT.